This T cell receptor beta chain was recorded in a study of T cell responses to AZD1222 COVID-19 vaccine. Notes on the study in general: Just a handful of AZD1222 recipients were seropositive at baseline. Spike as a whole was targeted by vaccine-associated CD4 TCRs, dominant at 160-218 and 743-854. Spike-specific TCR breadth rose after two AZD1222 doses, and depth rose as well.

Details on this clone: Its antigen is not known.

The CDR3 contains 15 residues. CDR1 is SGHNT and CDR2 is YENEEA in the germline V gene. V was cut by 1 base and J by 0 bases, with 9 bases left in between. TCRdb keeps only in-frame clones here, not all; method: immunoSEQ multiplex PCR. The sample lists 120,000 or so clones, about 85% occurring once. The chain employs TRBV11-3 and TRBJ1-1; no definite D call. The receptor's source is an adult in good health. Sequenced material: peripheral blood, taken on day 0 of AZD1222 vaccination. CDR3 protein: CASSLGVGMNTEAFF. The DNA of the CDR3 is TGTGCCAGCAGCTTAGGTGTGGGAATGAACACTGAAGCTTTCTTT.